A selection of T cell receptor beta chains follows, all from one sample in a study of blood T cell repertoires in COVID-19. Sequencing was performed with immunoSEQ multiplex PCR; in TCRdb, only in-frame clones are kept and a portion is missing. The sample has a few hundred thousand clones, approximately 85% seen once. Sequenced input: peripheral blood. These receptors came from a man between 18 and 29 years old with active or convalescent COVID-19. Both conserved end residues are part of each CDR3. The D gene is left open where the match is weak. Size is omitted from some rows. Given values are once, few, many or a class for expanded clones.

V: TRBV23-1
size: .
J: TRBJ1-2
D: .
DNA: TGCGCCAGCAGTCAATCTCCAGTTTGCTACACCTTC
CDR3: CASSQSPVCYTF

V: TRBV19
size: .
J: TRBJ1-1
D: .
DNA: TGTGCCAGTAGTCGTAGCCGGGACACCATTGAAGCTTTCTTT
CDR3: CASSRSRDTIEAFF

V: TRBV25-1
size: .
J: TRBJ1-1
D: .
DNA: TGTGCCAGCAGTCTACAGGGTGGTGCTGAAGCTTTCTTT
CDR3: CASSLQGGAEAFF

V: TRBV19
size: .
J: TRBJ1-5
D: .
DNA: TGTGCCAGTAGTACCAGGGTTGGCCAGCCCCAGCATTTT
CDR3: CASSTRVGQPQHF

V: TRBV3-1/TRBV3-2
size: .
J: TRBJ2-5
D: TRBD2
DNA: TGTGCCAGCAGCCCTCGACTAGCGGGGTCAGAGACCCAGTACTTC
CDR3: CASSPRLAGSETQYF

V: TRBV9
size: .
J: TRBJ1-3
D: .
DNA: TGTGCCAGCAGCTCATCAGGGGCACCTGGAAACACCATATATTTT
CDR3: CASSSSGAPGNTIYF

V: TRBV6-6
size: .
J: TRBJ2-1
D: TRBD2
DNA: TGTGCCAGCACCAAAGGGGCGGGGGATGAGCAGTTCTTC
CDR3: CASTKGAGDEQFF

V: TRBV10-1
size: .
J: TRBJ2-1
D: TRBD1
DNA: TGCGCCAGCAGTGAGTCGGGATTGACAGGGGCCGATGAGCAGTTCTTC
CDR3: CASSESGLTGADEQFF

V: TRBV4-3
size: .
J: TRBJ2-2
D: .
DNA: TGCGCCAGCAGCCAAGATCGGTATAGGCAGGTCACCGGGGAGCTGTTTTTT
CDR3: CASSQDRYRQVTGELFF

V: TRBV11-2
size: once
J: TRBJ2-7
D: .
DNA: TGTGCCAGCAGCTTAGCCCCTTCCCTCGAGCAGTACTTC
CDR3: CASSLAPSLEQYF

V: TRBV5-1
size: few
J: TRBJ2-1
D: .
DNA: TGCGCCAGCAGCTTGTTCAAGGAGGGGGCGAGGGCCTCCTACAATGAGCAGTTCTTC
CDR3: CASSLFKEGARASYNEQFF

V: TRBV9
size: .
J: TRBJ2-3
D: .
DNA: TGTGCCAGCAGCGGACACACAGATACGCAGTATTTT
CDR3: CASSGHTDTQYF

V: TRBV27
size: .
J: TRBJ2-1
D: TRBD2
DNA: TGTGCCAGCAGACTAGCGGGGGGTTACAATGAGCAGTTCTTC
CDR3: CASRLAGGYNEQFF

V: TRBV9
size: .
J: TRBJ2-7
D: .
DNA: TGTGCCAGCAGCGTAGAGGCAGGGACCTACGAGCAGTACTTC
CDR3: CASSVEAGTYEQYF

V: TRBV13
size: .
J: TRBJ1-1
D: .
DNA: TGTGCCAGCAGCCTCGGACAGACCCTTCCTGTGTCTGAAGCTTTCTTT
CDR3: CASSLGQTLPVSEAFF

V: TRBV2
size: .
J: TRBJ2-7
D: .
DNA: TGTGCCAGCGGGGACTTCACCTACGAGCAGTACTTC
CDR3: CASGDFTYEQYF

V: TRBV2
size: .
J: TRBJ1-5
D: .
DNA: TGTGCCAGCAGACCCACAGATCAGCCCCAGCATTTT
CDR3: CASRPTDQPQHF

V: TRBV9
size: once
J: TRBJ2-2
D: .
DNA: TGTGCCAGCAGCGTGTCGGGGTTAGACACCGGGGAGCTGTTTTTT
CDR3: CASSVSGLDTGELFF